The clone carrying this TCR beta chain was counted at least ten times. Its antigen is unknown. This sample was taken from a study of glioma-infiltrating T cells. Study-level results: Tissue-blood divergence was below expectation in non-neoplastic patients, above in gliomas. CDR3 overlap between tissue and blood was very small.

TCR alpha and beta CDR3 regions were amplified from RNA using iRepertoire nested multiplex PCR. For one-step reverse transcription and amplification, about 85-400 ng of tissue mRNA or PBMC total RNA was used. TCRdb re-called the multiplex PCR reads through MiXCR, storing one row per CDR3 protein. Of approximately 110,000 distinct CDR3 sequences detected, less than 30% appear once; the ten largest clones hold approximately 35%. Germline CDR1 is SGHTA and CDR2 is FQGNSA. This CDR3 is 15 amino acids long. V trimming: 1 base; J trimming: 7 bases; junction bases outside the gene matches: 8. What was sequenced was glioma tissue, nonneoplastic brain tissue, or PBMCs (not recorded which). The origin of this receptor is a human donor with low-grade glioma or glioblastoma, undergoing nonglioma brain surgery, or in good health (not recorded which). The chain joins TRBV7-2 to TRBJ1-1; 8 nucleotides line up with TRBD1. The CDR3 region is CASSLGGTGRGEAFF. Here the CDR3 DNA reads TGTGCCAGCAGCTTAGGCGGGACAGGTCGGGGTGAAGCTTTCTTT.